The clone carrying this T cell receptor beta chain was picked up a small number of times. Antigen: not known. This entry comes from a study of T-cell reconstitution after alpha-beta-depleted transplantation in children. The CDR3 is made up of 15 amino acids. Trimming left V 4 bases short and J 6 bases short, with 16 bases between. Looked up from germline, CDR1 is SGHRS and CDR2 is YFSETQ. Study-wide findings and caveats: Newly generated T cells supplied most T-cell counts and diversity one year post-transplant. Several hundred rapidly expanded clones from non-depleted graft cells reportedly supplied alpha-beta T cells about two months post-transplant. After transplant, high TCRbeta diversity at day 60 in some patients arose from surviving recipient T cells and thymic progenitors.

Preparation of the TCRbeta library involved a method that used unique molecular identifiers. TCRdb independently ran MiXCR on the PCR reads; one entry per CDR3 protein. Among over 150,000 distinct CDR3 sequences, approximately 6.9% were seen once, and the ten largest hold approximately 5.7%. The sequences come from PBMCs, collected before TCRalphabeta/CD19-depleted stem cell transplant. V gene TRBV5-1 combines with J gene TRBJ2-2, with D tentatively TRBD1 (6 bases). This sequence originates from a boy younger than 10 with acute lymphoblastic leukemia, due to receive a stem cell transplant. The CDR3 region is CASSPQGGIAGELFF. DNA for the CDR3: TGCGCCAGCAGCCCACAGGGTGGGATCGCCGGGGAGCTGTTTTTT.